Presented here are 32 T cell receptor beta chains from one specimen sequenced in a study of cytomegalovirus exposure and HLA in healthy donors. Amplification used 60 Vbeta primers and 13 Jbeta primers. Assay used: immunoSEQ multiplex PCR; TCRdb lists only in-frame clones, some missing. Reported are 40,000 to 55,000 clones; the ten largest clones contain approximately 6.6%. The material sequenced was PBMCs. Every receptor here comes from a male donor in good health and CMV-seropositive.

V gene TRBV6-5 combines with J gene TRBJ1-2; 11 bases agree with TRBD1. V lost 7 bases to trimming and J lost 6 bases; unmatched junction nucleotides: 4. CDR1 is MNHEY and CDR2 is SVGAGI in the germline V gene. The CDR3 totals 13 residues. The CDR3 sequence: CASKGQGAHGYTF. The CDR3 DNA is TGTGCCAGCAAAGGACAGGGGGCGCATGGCTACACCTTC.

This clone is identified as large (0.1 to 1%) from frequency. This chain links TRBV11-1 with TRBJ2-5; tentatively, D is TRBD2 (6 bases). CDR1 is SGHAT, CDR2 FQDESV, per germline (reference sequence). V was trimmed by 5 bases and J by 6 bases, leaving 25 bases between them. The CDR3 is 17 amino acids. For the CDR3, the DNA is TGTGCCAGCAGCGGATGGGACTTCCCCGCAGCGCAGAAGACCCAGTACTTC. It codes for CASSGWDFPAAQKTQYF.

The chain employs TRBV7-2 and TRBJ2-2, with 8 bases identical to TRBD1. The CDR3 length is 15 residues. Germline V lookup: CDR1 SGHTA, CDR2 FQGNSA. J was trimmed by 3 bases and V by 6 bases; bases with no gene match: 6. CDR3 nucleotides: TGTGCCAGCAGACCTAGACAGGGGTACACCGGGGAGCTGTTTTTT. It specifies CASRPRQGYTGELFF.

The chain has TRBV4-3 and TRBJ2-1, with 11 nucleotides matching TRBD2. The CDR3 totals 17 residues. Germline CDR1 is LGHNA and CDR2 is YSLEER. J was trimmed by 1 base and V by 1 base; bases with no gene match: 3. CDR3 sequence (DNA): TGCGCCAGCAGCCAAGGGCTAGCGGGGGGATCCTACAATGAGCAGTTCTTC. This codes for CASSQGLAGGSYNEQFF.

The rearrangement links TRBV4-1 to TRBJ2-5; 7 bases align to TRBD2. The J call may be wrong; the DNA end is better matched by TRBJ2-7. CDR1 MGHRA and CDR2 YSYEKL come from the germline V gene. The CDR3 is made up of 15 amino acids. The CDR3 reads CASSPPWGEGSEQYF. The CDR3 DNA sequence: TGCGCCAGCAGCCCACCTTGGGGGGAGGGGTCCGAGCAGTACTTC.

The V and J genes are TRBV10-3 and TRBJ2-3; 9 bases fit TRBD1. Per germline, CDR1 ENHRY and CDR2 SYGVKD. V dropped 9 bases and J dropped 2; count of bases not matched to a gene: 6. This CDR3 contains 14 residues. The chain's CDR3 is CAIQGAVSTDTQYF. Here the CDR3 DNA reads TGTGCCATACAGGGGGCCGTATCCACAGATACGCAGTATTTT.

The rearrangement joins TRBV5-8 to TRBJ2-7; 9 bases are a match to TRBD1. The V gene end was trimmed by 3 bases and the J gene end by 5 bases; junction bases not matched to a gene: 3. This CDR3 comprises 13 residues. Per the germline V gene, CDR1 is SGHTS and CDR2 is YDEGEE. Written as DNA, the CDR3 is TGTGCCAGCAGCTGGGACAGGGTGAACGAGCAGTACTTC. Protein: CASSWDRVNEQYF.

Its frequency marks this clone as medium-sized. The chain carries TRBV7-7 and TRBJ2-5; the match to TRBD2 covers 10 bases. J lost 4 bases, V lost 5 bases, and 4 bases had no gene match. The CDR3 has 14 amino acids. Germline CDR1 and CDR2: SSHAT and FNYEAQ (reference sequence). CDR3 DNA: TGTGCCAGCAGCAAAGGACTAGCGGTAGAGACCCAGTACTTC. It codes for CASSKGLAVETQYF.

The rearrangement links TRBV27 to TRBJ1-2; TRBD1 matches 8 bases. Germline V CDR1 and CDR2: MNHEY, SMNVEV (reference sequence). J lost 2 bases, V lost 6 bases, and 2 bases had no gene match. The CDR3 loop spans 13 amino acids. The CDR3 coding sequence is TGTGCCAGCAGCTACAGGGGGAACTATGGCTACACCTTC. Residues: CASSYRGNYGYTF.

The CDR3 sequence is CASSLVPYEQYF. The CDR3 DNA is TGTGCCAGCAGCTTAGTCCCTTACGAGCAGTACTTC. The chain joins TRBV11-2 to TRBJ2-7; D call uncertain. This CDR3 comprises 12 residues. Germline V gene sequence: CDR1 SGHAT, CDR2 FQNNGV. With 1 base removed from V and 4 bases from J, the gap between germline ends came to 5 bases.

CDR3 protein: CASVSGTPSGNTIYF. The DNA for the CDR3 is TGTGCCAGCGTATCCGGGACACCATCTGGAAACACCATATATTTT. The J gene is TRBJ1-3, the V gene TRBV6-1, with D perhaps TRBD1 (6 bases). The CDR3 sequence is 15 residues long. V was clipped by 8 bases and J by 1 base, with 15 bases between them. CDR1 MNHNS and CDR2 SASEGT come from the germline V gene.

Notes on this clone: An end of the junction does not agree with germline; a read error may underlie this. Other nucleotide sequences in the sample specify the same CDR3. The rearrangement links TRBV5-1 to TRBJ2-5; TRBD2 matches at 14 bases. The CDR3 runs to 17 residues. Germline V gives CDR1 SGHRS, CDR2 YFSETQ. CDR3 sequence (DNA): TGTGCCAGCAGCTTGACTAGCGGGGGGGTGTACCAAGAGACCCAGTACTTC. It translates to CASSLTSGGVYQETQYF.

The chain joins TRBV27 to TRBJ2-2, with 8 bases fitting TRBD1. Trimming removed 6 bases from V and 7 bases from J; junction bases left unmatched: 7. This CDR3 has 14 amino acids. CDR1 is MNHEY and CDR2 is SMNVEV in the germline V gene (reference sequence). CDR3 nucleotide sequence: TGTGCCAGCAGCCAGGGGGCGCTTAGCGGGGAGCTGTTTTTT. It yields the protein CASSQGALSGELFF.

CDR3 protein: CASTAGGTSTYEQYF. CDR3 DNA: TGTGCCAGCACGGCGGGGGGTACCTCCACCTACGAGCAGTACTTC. The gene calls are TRBV28 and TRBJ2-7; 8 bases are shared with TRBD2. Trimming cost V 7 bases and J 2 bases; bases outside gene matches: 10. CDR1 and CDR2 from the germline V gene are MDHEN and SYDVKM. CDR3 length: 15 amino acids.

This chain connects TRBV2 to TRBJ2-5, with D possibly being TRBD2 (7 bases). Germline lookup yields CDR1 SNHLY and CDR2 FYNNEI. This CDR3 is built from 15 residues. Trimming cost V 6 bases and J 2 bases, with 16 bases left between them. CDR3 in amino acids: CASRRGPLPQETQYF. CDR3 DNA: TGTGCCAGCAGGCGGGGGCCGCTACCACAAGAGACCCAGTACTTC. Looking up the rest from reference TRBV2 and TRBJ2-5 gives the full variable domain: EPEVTQTPSHQVTQMGQEVILRCVPISNHLYFYWYRQILGQKVEFLVSFYNNEISEKSEIFDDQFSVERPDGSNFTLKIRSTKLEDSAMYFCASRRGPLPQETQYFGPGTRLLVL.

The rearrangement links TRBV5-6 to TRBJ1-5; D not resolved. The V end lost 1 base, the J end lost 5 bases, and 7 bases lay between the germline ends. CDR1 and CDR2 (germline): SGHDT, YYEEEE. There are 13 residues in the CDR3. For the CDR3, the DNA is TGTGCCAGCAGCTTGTCTGTCGATCAGCCCCAGCATTTT. It codes for CASSLSVDQPQHF.

In regard to this clone: This sample also contains other DNA sequences that code for the same CDR3. The chain carries TRBV7-3 and TRBJ2-3; TRBD2 aligns across 9 bases. The CDR3 extends over 16 amino acids. Germline CDR1 SGHTA, CDR2 FQGTGA. V lost 1 base, J lost 0 bases, and 2 bases stayed unmatched. This chain's CDR3 is CASSLRLAESTDTQYF. For the CDR3, the DNA is TGTGCCAGCAGCTTAAGACTAGCGGAAAGCACAGATACGCAGTATTTT.

The chain is built from TRBV7-9 and TRBJ1-1, with unresolved D. Trimming removed 1 base from V and 7 bases from J, with 7 bases in between. The CDR3 has 12 residues. Germline V gene sequence: CDR1 SEHNR, CDR2 FQNEAQ (reference sequence). The CDR3 DNA reads TGTGCCAGCAGCTTAGGGGAGGGTGAAGCTTTCTTT. It codes for CASSLGEGEAFF.

The chain couples TRBV11-2 to TRBJ1-2, with TRBD1 identical over 11 bases. The length of the CDR3 is 15 residues. The V gene end was trimmed by 3 bases and the J gene end by 4 bases; junction bases not matched to a gene: 4. From germline, CDR1 is SGHAT and CDR2 FQNNGV. This chain's CDR3 is CASSFGQGATYGYTF. CDR3 bases: TGTGCCAGCAGCTTCGGACAGGGGGCGACCTATGGCTACACCTTC.

This sequence joins TRBV27 and TRBJ1-2; 9 nucleotides align to TRBD1. Germline lookup yields CDR1 MNHEY and CDR2 SMNVEV (reference sequence). The CDR3 contains 15 residues. Unmatched junction bases numbered 5, after V lost 0 bases and J lost 6 bases. CDR3 region: CASSLSGTGFNGYTF. The CDR3 nucleotides read TGTGCCAGCAGTTTATCCGGGACAGGGTTTAATGGCTACACCTTC.

V and J are TRBV11-2 and TRBJ2-7, with 11 bases matching TRBD2. The CDR3 totals 15 residues. Germline loops: CDR1 SGHAT, CDR2 FQNNGV. The V gene end was trimmed by 3 bases and the J gene end by 2 bases; junction bases not matched to a gene: 3. CDR3 in amino acids: CASSFLAGGPYEQYF. CDR3 DNA sequence: TGTGCCAGCAGCTTCCTAGCGGGGGGCCCCTACGAGCAGTACTTC.

V usage is TRBV28 and J usage is TRBJ1-5, with TRBD1 matching over 8 bases. The CDR3 covers 12 residues. Germline loops: CDR1 MDHEN, CDR2 SYDVKM. Trimming at V came to 10 bases and at J to 4 bases, leaving 3 bases not matched to a gene. DNA for the CDR3: TGTGCCACCCAGGGGGCGAATCAGCCCCAGCATTTT. Translated: CATQGANQPQHF. The whole variable domain, remainder taken from reference TRBV28 and TRBJ1-5, is DVKVTQSSRYLVKRTGEKVFLECVQDMDHENMFWYRQDPGLGLRLIYFSYDVKMKEKGDIPEGYSVSREKKERFSLILESASTNQTSMYLCATQGANQPQHFGDGTRLSIL.

The chain carries TRBV11-1 and TRBJ1-3, with TRBD1 matching 11 bases. This CDR3 has 15 residues. Losses at the gene ends were 6 bases for V and 2 bases for J; bases not matched to a gene: 3. Looked up from germline, CDR1 is SGHAT and CDR2 is FQDESV (reference sequence). As DNA, the CDR3 is TGTGCCAGCAGACCGGACAGGGGGCCTGGAAACACCATATATTTT. Encoded protein: CASRPDRGPGNTIYF.

This chain uses TRBV7-9 with TRBJ1-3; D ambiguous. This CDR3 has 13 amino acids. Trimming took 3 bases from V and 6 from J, leaving 9 bases between them. The germline gives CDR1 SEHNR, CDR2 FQNEAQ (reference sequence). The CDR3 bases are TGTGCCAGCAGCTTGTCAGAAGTAAACACCATATATTTT. Translation gives CASSLSEVNTIYF.

CDR3 nucleotides: TGTGCCAGCAGCTTCGAAGGGGTCTCCTACGAGCAGTACTTC. It encodes CASSFEGVSYEQYF. The chain employs TRBV13 and TRBJ2-7; perhaps TRBD1 as D (5 bases). The CDR3 spans 14 residues. Germline V gene sequence: CDR1 PRHDT, CDR2 FYEKMQ (reference sequence). V shed 3 bases and J shed 0 bases, with 9 bases lying between them. Full variable domain (remainder filled in from reference TRBV13 and TRBJ2-7): AAGVIQSPRHLIKEKRETATLKCYPIPRHDTVYWYQQGPGQDPQFLISFYEKMQSDKGSIPDRFSAQQFSDYHSELNMSSLELGDSALYFCASSFEGVSYEQYFGPGTRLTVT.

This sequence joins TRBV2 and TRBJ2-3; D remains unclear. The CDR3 length is 14 residues. The V end lost 0 bases, the J end lost 4 bases, and 8 bases lay between the germline ends. The V gene's germline CDR1 is SNHLY and CDR2 FYNNEI. CDR3 nucleotide sequence: TGTGCCAGCAGTGAAGCGAGTCCCCCAGATACGCAGTATTTT. This sequence encodes CASSEASPPDTQYF. The whole variable domain, filled in from reference TRBV2 and TRBJ2-3, reads EPEVTQTPSHQVTQMGQEVILRCVPISNHLYFYWYRQILGQKVEFLVSFYNNEISEKSEIFDDQFSVERPDGSNFTLKIRSTKLEDSAMYFCASSEASPPDTQYFGPGTRLTVL.

This chain links TRBV7-9 with TRBJ2-2; maybe TRBD1 (6 bases). CDR3 length equals 16 residues. Germline V lookup: CDR1 SEHNR, CDR2 FQNEAQ (reference sequence). The V and J ends lost 5 bases and 1 base respectively, with 14 bases between them. CDR3 residues: CASSIRQEMNTGELFF. The CDR3 DNA reads as TGTGCCAGCAGCATCCGACAGGAGATGAACACCGGGGAGCTGTTTTTT.

This rearrangement joins TRBV27 to TRBJ1-4; D call uncertain. This CDR3 is 15 amino acids long. V was shortened by 5 bases and J by 4 bases, with 14 bases between the two germline ends. Germline assignment: CDR1 MNHEY and CDR2 SMNVEV (reference sequence). The CDR3 DNA sequence: TGTGCCAGCAGTCGCGGTGGCAGCCTTAATGAAAAACTGTTTTTT. Amino acid sequence: CASSRGGSLNEKLFF. Full variable domain (rest looked up from reference TRBV27 and TRBJ1-4): EAQVTQNPRYLITVTGKKLTVTCSQNMNHEYMSWYRQDPGLGLRQIYYSMNVEVTDKGDVPEGYKVSRKEKRNFPLILESPSPNQTSLYFCASSRGGSLNEKLFFGSGTQLSVL.

V gene TRBV9 combines with J gene TRBJ2-2, with 13 bases lining up with TRBD2. Per the germline V gene, CDR1 is SGDLS and CDR2 is YYNGEE. V gave up 3 bases and J gave up 0 bases; unmatched junction bases: 5. The CDR3 length is 18 residues. The CDR3 region has the DNA TGTGCCAGCAGCGCCAGACTAGCGGGGGGCCCGAACACCGGGGAGCTGTTTTTT. It yields the protein CASSARLAGGPNTGELFF.

CDR3 bases: TGTGCCAGCAGCTCGGGAGGGGGCGCTTCCTACGAGCAGTACTTC. It specifies CASSSGGGASYEQYF. V and J are TRBV5-5 and TRBJ2-7; D is perhaps TRBD2 (8 bases). Trimming took off 3 bases at V and 1 base at J, with 14 bases between the two ends. The CDR3 extends over 15 amino acids. Per the germline V gene, CDR1 is SGHKS and CDR2 is YYEKEE (reference sequence).

The genes are TRBV2 and TRBJ2-7; TRBD1 might be the D (5 bases). In germline, CDR1 is SNHLY, CDR2 FYNNEI. V gave up 7 bases and J gave up 7 bases, with 20 bases separating them. The CDR3 is 14 residues long. Here the CDR3 DNA reads TGTGCCAGCACGGGCAGGGCCTCCCTTGGGGAGCAGTACTTC. Its translation: CASTGRASLGEQYF. Full variable domain (rest looked up from reference TRBV2 and TRBJ2-7): EPEVTQTPSHQVTQMGQEVILRCVPISNHLYFYWYRQILGQKVEFLVSFYNNEISEKSEIFDDQFSVERPDGSNFTLKIRSTKLEDSAMYFCASTGRASLGEQYFGPGTRLTVT.

This chain joins TRBV27 and TRBJ2-2; 7 bases are shared with TRBD2. This CDR3 is 16 amino acids long. Losses at the gene ends were 1 base for V and 4 bases for J; bases not matched to a gene: 6. From germline, CDR1 is MNHEY and CDR2 SMNVEV (reference sequence). Written as DNA, the CDR3 is TGTGCCAGCAGTTTATTCCAGCGGGGCTTCACCGGGGAGCTGTTTTTT. It specifies CASSLFQRGFTGELFF.